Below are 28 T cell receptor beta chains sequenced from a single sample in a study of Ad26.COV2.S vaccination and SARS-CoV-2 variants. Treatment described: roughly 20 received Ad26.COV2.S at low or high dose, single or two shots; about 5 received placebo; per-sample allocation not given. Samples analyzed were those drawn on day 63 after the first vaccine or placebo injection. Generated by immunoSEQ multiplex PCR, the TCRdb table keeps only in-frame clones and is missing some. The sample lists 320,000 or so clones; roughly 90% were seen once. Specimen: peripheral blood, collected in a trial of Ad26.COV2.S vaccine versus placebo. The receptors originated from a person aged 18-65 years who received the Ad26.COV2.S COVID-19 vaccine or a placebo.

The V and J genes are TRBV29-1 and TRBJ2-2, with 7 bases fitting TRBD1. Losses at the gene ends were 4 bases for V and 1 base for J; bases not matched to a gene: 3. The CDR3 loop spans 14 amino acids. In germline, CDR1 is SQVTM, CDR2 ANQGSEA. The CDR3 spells CSVAGQQNTGELFF. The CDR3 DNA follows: TGCAGCGTTGCGGGACAGCAGAACACCGGGGAGCTGTTTTTT.

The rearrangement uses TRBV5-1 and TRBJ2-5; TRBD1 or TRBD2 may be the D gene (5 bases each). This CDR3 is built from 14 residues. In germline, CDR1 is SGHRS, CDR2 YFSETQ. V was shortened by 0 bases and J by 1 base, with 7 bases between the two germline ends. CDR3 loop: CASSLAGSQETQYF. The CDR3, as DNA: TGCGCCAGCAGCTTGGCAGGGAGCCAAGAGACCCAGTACTTC.

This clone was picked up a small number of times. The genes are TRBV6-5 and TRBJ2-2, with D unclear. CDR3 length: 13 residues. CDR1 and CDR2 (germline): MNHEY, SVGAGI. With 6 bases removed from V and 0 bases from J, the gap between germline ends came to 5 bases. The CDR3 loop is CASRGSNTGELFF. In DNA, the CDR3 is TGTGCCAGCAGGGGATCGAACACCGGGGAGCTGTTTTTT.

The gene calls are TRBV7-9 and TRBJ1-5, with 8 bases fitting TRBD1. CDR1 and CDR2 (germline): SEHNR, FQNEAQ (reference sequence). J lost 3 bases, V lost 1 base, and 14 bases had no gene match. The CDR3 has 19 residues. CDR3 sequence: CASSLGTGGQPLYNQPQHF. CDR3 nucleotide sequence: TGTGCCAGCAGCTTAGGTACAGGGGGGCAGCCCCTTTACAATCAGCCCCAGCATTTT.

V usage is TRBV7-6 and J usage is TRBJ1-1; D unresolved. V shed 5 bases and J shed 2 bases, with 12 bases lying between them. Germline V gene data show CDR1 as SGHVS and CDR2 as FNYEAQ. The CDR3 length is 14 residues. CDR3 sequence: CASSRLTANTEAFF. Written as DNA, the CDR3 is TGTGCCAGCAGCCGCCTGACTGCTAACACTGAAGCTTTCTTT.

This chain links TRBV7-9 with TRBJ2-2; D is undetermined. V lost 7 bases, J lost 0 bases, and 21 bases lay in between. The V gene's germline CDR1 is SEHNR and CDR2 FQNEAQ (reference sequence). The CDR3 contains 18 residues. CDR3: CASNPLDKPLANTGELFF. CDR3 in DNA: TGTGCCAGCAACCCCCTAGATAAGCCCCTTGCGAACACCGGGGAGCTGTTTTTT.

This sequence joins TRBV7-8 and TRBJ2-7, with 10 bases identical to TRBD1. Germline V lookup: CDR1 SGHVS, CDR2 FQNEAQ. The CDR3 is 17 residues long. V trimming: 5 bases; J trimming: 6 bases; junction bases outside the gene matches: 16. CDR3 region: CASSPEPGQGVISEQYV. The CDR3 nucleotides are TGTGCCAGCAGCCCCGAGCCCGGACAGGGGGTAATCTCCGAGCAGTACGTC.

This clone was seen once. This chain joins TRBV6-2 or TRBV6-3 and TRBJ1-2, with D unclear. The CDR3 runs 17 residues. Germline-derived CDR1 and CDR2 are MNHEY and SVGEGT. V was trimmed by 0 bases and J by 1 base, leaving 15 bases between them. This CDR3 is CASSYSRQVERNYGYTF. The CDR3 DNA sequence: TGTGCCAGCAGTTACTCGAGGCAAGTAGAACGTAACTATGGCTACACCTTC.

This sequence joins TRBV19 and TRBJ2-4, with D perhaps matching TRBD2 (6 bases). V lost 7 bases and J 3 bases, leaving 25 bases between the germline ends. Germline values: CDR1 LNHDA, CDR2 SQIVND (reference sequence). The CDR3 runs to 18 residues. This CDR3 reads CASTSPGEPRGGKNIQYF. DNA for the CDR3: TGTGCCAGTACCTCCCCCGGTGAGCCACGGGGAGGCAAAAACATTCAGTACTTC.

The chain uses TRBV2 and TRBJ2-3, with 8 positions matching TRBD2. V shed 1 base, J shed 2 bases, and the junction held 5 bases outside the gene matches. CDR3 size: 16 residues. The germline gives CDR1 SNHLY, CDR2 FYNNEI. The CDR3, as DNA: TGTGCCAGCAGTGAAGTGGCGGGGGGTGACACAGATACGCAGTATTTT. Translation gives CASSEVAGGDTDTQYF.

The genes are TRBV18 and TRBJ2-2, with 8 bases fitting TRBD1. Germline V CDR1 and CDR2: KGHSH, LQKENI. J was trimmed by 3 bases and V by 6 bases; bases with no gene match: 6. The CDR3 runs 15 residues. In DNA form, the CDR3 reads TGTGCCAGCTCCTTCGACAGGGGTGACACCGGGGAGCTGTTTTTT. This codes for CASSFDRGDTGELFF.

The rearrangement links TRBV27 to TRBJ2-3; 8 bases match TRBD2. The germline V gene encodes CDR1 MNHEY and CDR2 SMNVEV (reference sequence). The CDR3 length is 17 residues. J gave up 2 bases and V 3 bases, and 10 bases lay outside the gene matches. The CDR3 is CASSFWSAGGLTDTQYF. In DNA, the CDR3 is TGTGCCAGCAGTTTTTGGAGCGCGGGGGGCCTCACAGATACGCAGTATTTT.

The CDR3 region is CASSGDSANTEAFF. The CDR3 DNA reads TGCGCCAGCAGCGGGGACAGCGCGAACACTGAAGCTTTCTTT. This chain uses TRBV5-1 with TRBJ1-1, with 7 nucleotides matching TRBD1. CDR1 is SGHRS, CDR2 YFSETQ, per germline. The CDR3 loop spans 14 amino acids. Trimming at V came to 4 bases and at J to 1 base, leaving 4 bases not matched to a gene.

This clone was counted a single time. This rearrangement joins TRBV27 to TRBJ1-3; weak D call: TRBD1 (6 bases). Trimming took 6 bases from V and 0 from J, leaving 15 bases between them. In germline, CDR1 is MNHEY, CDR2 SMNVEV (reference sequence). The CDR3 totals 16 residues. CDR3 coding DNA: TGTGCCAGCAGCCGAGAGGGGGACGACTCTGGAAACACCATATATTTT. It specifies CASSREGDDSGNTIYF.

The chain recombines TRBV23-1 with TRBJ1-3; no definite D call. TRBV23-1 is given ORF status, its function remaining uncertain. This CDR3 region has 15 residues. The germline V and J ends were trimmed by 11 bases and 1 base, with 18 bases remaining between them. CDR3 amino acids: CAASPGDRSGNTIYF. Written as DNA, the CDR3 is TGCGCCGCCTCGCCCGGGGATCGATCTGGAAACACCATATATTTT.

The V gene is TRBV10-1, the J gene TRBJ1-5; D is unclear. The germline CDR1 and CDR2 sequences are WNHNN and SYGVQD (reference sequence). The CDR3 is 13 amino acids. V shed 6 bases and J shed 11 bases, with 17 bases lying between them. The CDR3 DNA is TGCGCCAGCAGCGAAAGGTTCGATAAGTCCCAGCATTTT. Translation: CASSERFDKSQHF.

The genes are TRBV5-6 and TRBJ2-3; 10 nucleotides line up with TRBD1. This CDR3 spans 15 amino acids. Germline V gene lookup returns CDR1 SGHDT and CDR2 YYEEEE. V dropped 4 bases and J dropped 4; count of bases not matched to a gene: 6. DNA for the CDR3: TGTGCCAGCAGCGCCGGCGGGACAGGGGCAGATACGCAGTATTTT. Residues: CASSAGGTGADTQYF.

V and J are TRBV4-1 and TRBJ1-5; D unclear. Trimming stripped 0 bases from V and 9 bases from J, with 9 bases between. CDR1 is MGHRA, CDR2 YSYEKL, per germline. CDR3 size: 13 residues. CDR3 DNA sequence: TGCGCCAGCAGCCAAGATCCCGCCCGGCCCCAGCATTTT. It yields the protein CASSQDPARPQHF.

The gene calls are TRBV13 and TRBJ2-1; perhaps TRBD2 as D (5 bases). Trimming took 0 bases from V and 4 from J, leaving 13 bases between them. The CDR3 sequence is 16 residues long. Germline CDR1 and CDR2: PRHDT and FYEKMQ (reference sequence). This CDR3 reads CASSLGAGGFYNEQFF. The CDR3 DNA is TGTGCCAGCAGCTTAGGGGCGGGCGGGTTTTACAATGAGCAGTTCTTC. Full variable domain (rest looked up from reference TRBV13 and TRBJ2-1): AAGVIQSPRHLIKEKRETATLKCYPIPRHDTVYWYQQGPGQDPQFLISFYEKMQSDKGSIPDRFSAQQFSDYHSELNMSSLELGDSALYFCASSLGAGGFYNEQFFGPGTRLTVL.

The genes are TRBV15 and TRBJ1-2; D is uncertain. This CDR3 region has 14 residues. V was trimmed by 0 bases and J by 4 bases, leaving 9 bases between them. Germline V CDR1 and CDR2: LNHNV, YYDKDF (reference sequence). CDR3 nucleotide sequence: TGTGCCACCAGCAGAGATAAGAACCTCTATGGCTACACCTTC. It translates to CATSRDKNLYGYTF.

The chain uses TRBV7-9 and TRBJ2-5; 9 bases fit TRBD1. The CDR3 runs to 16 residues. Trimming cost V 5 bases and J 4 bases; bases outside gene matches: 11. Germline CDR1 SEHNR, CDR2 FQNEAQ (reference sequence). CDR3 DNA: TGTGCCAGCAGCCCCACCCTGACAGGGGGGAGAGAGACCCAGTACTTC. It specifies CASSPTLTGGRETQYF. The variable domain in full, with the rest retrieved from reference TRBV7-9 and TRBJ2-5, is DTGVSQNPRHKITKRGQNVTFRCDPISEHNRLYWYRQTLGQGPEFLTYFQNEAQLEKSRLLSDRFSAERPKGSFSTLEIQRTEQGDSAMYLCASSPTLTGGRETQYFGPGTRLLVL.

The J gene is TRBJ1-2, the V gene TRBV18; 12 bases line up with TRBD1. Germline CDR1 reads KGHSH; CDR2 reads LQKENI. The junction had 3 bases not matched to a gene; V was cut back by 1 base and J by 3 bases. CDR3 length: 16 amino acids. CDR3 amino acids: CASSPQGTGGDYGYTF. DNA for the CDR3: TGTGCCAGCTCACCACAGGGGACAGGGGGCGACTATGGCTACACCTTC.

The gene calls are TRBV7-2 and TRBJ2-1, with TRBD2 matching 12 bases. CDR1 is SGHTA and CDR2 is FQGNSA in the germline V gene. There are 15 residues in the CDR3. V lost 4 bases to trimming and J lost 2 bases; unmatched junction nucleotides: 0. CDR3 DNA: TGTGCCAGCAGCTCTAGCGGGGGGGCCTACAATGAGCAGTTCTTC. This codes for CASSSSGGAYNEQFF.

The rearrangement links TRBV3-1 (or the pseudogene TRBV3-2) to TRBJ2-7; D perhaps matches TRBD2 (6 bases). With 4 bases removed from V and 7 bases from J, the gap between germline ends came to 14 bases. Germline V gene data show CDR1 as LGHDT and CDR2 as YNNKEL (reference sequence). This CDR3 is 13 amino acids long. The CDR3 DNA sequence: TGTGCCAGCAGCCCGTTAACCGGGGGTGAGCAGTACTTC. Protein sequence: CASSPLTGGEQYF.

CDR3 DNA: TGTGCCACCACGTATTATGCCTATGGCTACACCTTC. Translating it yields CATTYYAYGYTF. V and J are TRBV12-3 or TRBV12-4 and TRBJ1-2; no clear D. Trimming took off 10 bases at V and 4 bases at J, with 13 bases between the two ends. This CDR3 is built from 12 residues.

CDR3 coding DNA: TGTGCCAGCAGCTTGGTTGATGGGCCCGGGACTGAAGCTTTCTTT. Protein product: CASSLVDGPGTEAFF. The chain joins TRBV5-8 to TRBJ1-1, with D uncertain. V lost 0 bases and J 5 bases, leaving 14 bases between the germline ends. The CDR3 contains 15 residues. Germline loops: CDR1 SGHTS, CDR2 YDEGEE.

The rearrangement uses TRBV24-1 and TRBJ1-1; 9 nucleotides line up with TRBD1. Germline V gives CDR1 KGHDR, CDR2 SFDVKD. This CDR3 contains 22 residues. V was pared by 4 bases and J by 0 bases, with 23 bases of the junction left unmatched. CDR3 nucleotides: TGTGCCACCAGTGACCCCCTTGAACGTAAAGAGGACAGGGGATGCATGAACACTGAAGCTTTCTTT. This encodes CATSDPLERKEDRGCMNTEAFF.

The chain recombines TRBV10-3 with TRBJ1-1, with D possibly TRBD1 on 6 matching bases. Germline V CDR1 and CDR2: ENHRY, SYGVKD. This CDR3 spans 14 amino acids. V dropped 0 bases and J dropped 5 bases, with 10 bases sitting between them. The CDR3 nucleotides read TGTGCCATCAGTGAGTCCTGGGGGCGAACTGAAGCTTTCTTT. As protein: CAISESWGRTEAFF.